The T cell receptor (beta chain) described here comes from a study of Ad26.COV2.S vaccination and SARS-CoV-2 variants. Study information: In the COV1001 trial, the donor was in the Ad26.COV2.S arm. Donor got 5x10^10 or 1x10^11 viral particles of Ad26.COV2.S.

Clones were sequenced by immunoSEQ multiplex PCR, and TCRdb holds only the in-frame ones, with some missing. The sample yields hundreds of thousands of clones, around 89% seen once. Treatment in this sample: approximately 18 received Ad26.COV2.S at low or high dose, single or two shots; 5 received placebo; per-sample allocation not given. Sampling occurred on day 63 after the first vaccine or placebo injection. Points from the study as a whole: Measurements of TCR breadth and depth may have given underestimates of the total T cell responses. Participants in the vaccine arm had higher spike-specific TCR breadth; placebo recipients had lower.

Concerning this clone: Its antigen is unknown.

The germline V gene encodes CDR1 LNHDA and CDR2 SQIVND (reference sequence). V shed 0 bases and J shed 4 bases, with 12 bases lying between them. CDR3 length: 15 residues. The V call is TRBV19, the J call TRBJ1-1; no clear D gene. The sequence came from a person between 18 and 65 years old who received the Ad26.COV2.S COVID-19 vaccine or a placebo. Sequencing used peripheral blood, obtained in a trial of Ad26.COV2.S vaccine versus placebo. The CDR3 here is CASSIERRRATEAFF. In DNA, the CDR3 is TGTGCCAGTAGTATAGAGAGGCGGCGGGCCACTGAAGCTTTCTTT.